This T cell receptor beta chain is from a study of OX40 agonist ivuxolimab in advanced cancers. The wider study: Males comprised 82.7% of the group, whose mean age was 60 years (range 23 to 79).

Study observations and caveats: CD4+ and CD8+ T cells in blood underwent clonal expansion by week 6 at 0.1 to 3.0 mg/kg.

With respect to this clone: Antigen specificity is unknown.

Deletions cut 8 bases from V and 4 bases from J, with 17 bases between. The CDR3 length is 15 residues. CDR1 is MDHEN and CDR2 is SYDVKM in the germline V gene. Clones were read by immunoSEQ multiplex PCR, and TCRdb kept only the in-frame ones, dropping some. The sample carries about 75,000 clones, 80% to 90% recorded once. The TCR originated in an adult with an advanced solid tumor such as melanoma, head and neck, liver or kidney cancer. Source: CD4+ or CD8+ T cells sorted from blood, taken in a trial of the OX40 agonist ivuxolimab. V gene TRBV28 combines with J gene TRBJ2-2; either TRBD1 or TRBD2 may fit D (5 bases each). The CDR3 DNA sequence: TGTGCCAGCTGCCGGGACGCGTATGGCACCGGGGAGCTGTTTTTT. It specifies CASCRDAYGTGELFF.